This TCR beta chain was obtained from a study of T-cell memory formation after mild COVID-19. On the study more broadly: Largely donor-specific sequence clusters came from a couple of donors.

Study-level points and caveats: The finding that pre-infection memory included some responding clones suggested that cross-reactive memory joined. Among clones contracting day 15 to 85, CD4/CD8 was balanced, whereas later expanders leaned CD4+.

Of note for this clonotype: Its antigen is not identified.

TCRdb reanalysed the 5' RACE reads using MiXCR and keeps one entry per CDR3 protein. The sample yields about 400,000 distinct CDR3 sequences, 13% to 15% seen once. Sequencing was done on a sample of PBMCs or a T cell subset sorted from them (not recorded which). The source is a man aged 18 to 35 who had mild COVID-19 (a few samples of this study predate the infection). Cell type and time point are not known.

The CDR3 DNA reads as TGCGCCAGCAGCCCCGGACTAGCGGGTTATGAGCAGTTCTTC. Residues: CASSPGLAGYEQFF. The rearrangement uses TRBV4-1 and TRBJ2-1; TRBD2 agrees at 11 bases. This CDR3 is built from 14 residues. Germline V CDR1 and CDR2: MGHRA, YSYEKL. V lost 4 bases to trimming and J lost 8 bases; unmatched junction nucleotides: 4.